Listed below are T cell receptor beta chains from one sample, sequenced in a study of blood T cell repertoires in COVID-19. Generated by immunoSEQ multiplex PCR, the TCRdb table keeps only in-frame clones and is missing some. The sample yields over 55,000 clones, over 70% seen once. The specimen was peripheral blood. The receptor set was obtained from a man aged 50 or older with active COVID-19. Both conserved end residues are part of each CDR3. Fields, in order: CDR3 protein, CDR3 DNA, D gene, V gene, J gene, clone size. A D gene is named only where the DNA matches it firmly. Clone size is given for some rows only: seen once, a few or many times, or a class if the clone is expanded.

CASTPSGTSGTDTQYF	TGTGCCAGCACCCCATCCGGGACTAGCGGGACTGATACGCAGTATTTT	TRBD2	TRBV4-2	TRBJ2-3	.
CASSLVGPTDTQYF	TGCGCCAGCAGCTTGGTTGGGCCCACAGATACGCAGTATTTT	.	TRBV5-1	TRBJ2-3	.
CASTPRVSGGGKETQYF	TGTGCCAGCACTCCCCGGGTGAGCGGGGGGGGGAAAGAGACCCAGTACTTC	TRBD2	TRBV2	TRBJ2-5	.
CASSLRRLGQPQHF	TGTGCCAGCAGTTTAAGGCGACTTGGGCAGCCCCAGCATTTT	.	TRBV28	TRBJ1-5	.
CASSSGGMRGFYNEQFF	TGCGCCAGCAGCTCTGGAGGGATGAGGGGTTTCTACAATGAGCAGTTCTTC	.	TRBV5-1	TRBJ2-1	.
CSASPASTENEAFF	TGCAGTGCTAGTCCGGCCTCCACAGAGAATGAAGCTTTCTTT	.	TRBV20-1	TRBJ1-1	.
CASILDGTGLYEQYF	TGTGCCAGCATCCTGGACGGGACAGGGCTCTACGAGCAGTACTTC	TRBD1	TRBV6-6	TRBJ2-7	.
CASSPGTHYNEQFF	TGTGCCAGCTCACCCGGGACACACTACAATGAGCAGTTCTTC	.	TRBV18	TRBJ2-1	.
CASSPYRGQRQPQHF	TGTGCCAGCAGCCCCTACAGGGGGCAGCGGCAGCCCCAGCATTTT	TRBD1	TRBV9	TRBJ1-5	.
CATSRPFSMGTGLQETQYF	TGTGCCACCAGCAGACCATTTTCGATGGGGACAGGGTTACAAGAGACCCAGTACTTC	TRBD1	TRBV15	TRBJ2-5	once
CASSQDSGEIHYEQYF	TGTGCCAGCAGCCAAGATTCGGGGGAGATTCACTACGAGCAGTACTTC	.	TRBV4-2	TRBJ2-7	few
CASSMTGTRQDTQYF	TGCGCCAGCAGCATGACCGGGACTAGACAAGATACGCAGTATTTT	TRBD2	TRBV5-1	TRBJ2-3	.
CASSMELATYEQYF	TGTGCCAGTAGTATGGAGCTAGCGACCTACGAGCAGTACTTC	.	TRBV19	TRBJ2-7	.
CSAGGSGYTF	TGCAGCGCAGGGGGCTCTGGCTACACCTTC	TRBD1	TRBV29-1	TRBJ1-2	.
CASSVRLADEQFF	TGTGCCAGCAGCGTCCGACTAGCGGATGAGCAGTTCTTC	TRBD2	TRBV5-4	TRBJ2-1	.
CASSPRDLYTGELFF	TGTGCCAGCAGCCCCCGGGACTTATACACCGGGGAGCTGTTTTTT	.	TRBV5-6	TRBJ2-2	.
CASSETGGAYEQYF	TGTGCCAGCAGCGAGACAGGGGGCGCCTACGAGCAGTACTTC	TRBD1	TRBV5-4	TRBJ2-7	.
CASSPGQSPYEQYF	TGTGCCAGCAGTCCCGGACAGAGTCCCTACGAGCAGTACTTC	.	TRBV28	TRBJ2-7	.
CATSPHLGPRGNQPQHF	TGTGCCACCTCACCTCACCTCGGTCCCCGGGGCAATCAGCCCCAGCATTTT	.	TRBV28	TRBJ1-5	.
CASSPKYVPRNEQFF	TGTGCCAGCAGCCCCAAATACGTGCCGAGAAATGAGCAGTTCTTC	.	TRBV7-2	TRBJ2-1	.
CASTSAGFAITGELFF	TGTGCCAGCACTTCAGCGGGCTTCGCTATCACCGGGGAGCTGTTTTTT	.	TRBV6-6	TRBJ2-2	.
CASSIDRRGANYGYTF	TGTGCCAGTAGTATAGATCGCCGGGGGGCAAACTATGGCTACACCTTC	.	TRBV19	TRBJ1-2	.
CASLPGTGGASEQYF	TGCGCCAGCTTACCCGGGACAGGGGGTGCTTCTGAGCAGTACTTC	TRBD1	TRBV10-1	TRBJ2-7	.
CASSPALVVASYEQYF	TGTGCCAGCAGCCCCGCTTTGGTAGTAGCCTCCTACGAGCAGTACTTC	.	TRBV7-2	TRBJ2-7	.
CASSLSGGNTIYF	TGTGCCAGCAGCCTCTCGGGGGGAAACACCATATATTTT	.	TRBV7-3	TRBJ1-3	.
CSASVRDRVGQPQHF	TGCAGTGCTAGTGTAAGGGACAGGGTCGGTCAGCCCCAGCATTTT	TRBD1	TRBV20-1	TRBJ1-5	.